The 28 T cell receptor beta chains below were found in one sample sequenced in a study of shared clonotypes between healthy human individuals. Sequenced by immunoSEQ multiplex PCR; TCRdb stores in-frame clones only, minus some. This sample has over 2,000,000 clones, with around 93% found just once. Naive-designated CD8 cells lacked CD45RO, were positively enriched for CCR7, and omitted terminally differentiated effector memory CD45RA+ cells. Material: naive CD8+ T cells from PBMCs. These receptors originate from a man between 18 and 35 years old in good health. Some clones in this sample may be carry-over from other donors' samples.

The chain couples TRBV29-1 to TRBJ2-1; 8 positions agree with TRBD2. CDR3 length: 16 residues. In germline, CDR1 is SQVTM, CDR2 ANQGSEA. V lost 1 base, J lost 5 bases, and 10 bases stayed unmatched. In DNA, the CDR3 is TGCAGCGTTGAAGTTCACAGGCGGGAGGTCAACAATGAGCAGTTCTTC. This sequence encodes CSVEVHRREVNNEQFF.

V usage is TRBV7-2 and J usage is TRBJ2-3, with D unresolved. The CDR3 contains 15 residues. Trimming removed 3 bases at V and 2 bases at J, with 12 bases between. Germline V gene sequence: CDR1 SGHTA, CDR2 FQGNSA. CDR3: CASSFLSLSTDTQYF. CDR3 bases: TGTGCCAGCAGCTTCTTAAGTCTTTCCACAGATACGCAGTATTTT.

This rearrangement joins TRBV10-1 to TRBJ2-2, with D unclear. The CDR3 runs to 14 residues. The V end was cut by 5 bases, the J end by 5 bases, with 12 bases between. Per germline, CDR1 WNHNN and CDR2 SYGVQD (reference sequence). CDR3 region: CASSPGPLTGELFF. Written as DNA, the CDR3 is TGCGCCAGCAGTCCCGGACCGTTGACCGGGGAGCTGTTTTTT.

Details on this clone: Additional DNA sequences in this sample encode the identical CDR3. The chain recombines TRBV7-9 with TRBJ2-5; weak D call: TRBD2 (7 bases). Per germline, CDR1 SEHNR and CDR2 FQNEAQ (reference sequence). Trimming pared 8 bases from V and 2 bases from J, leaving 12 bases between. The CDR3 covers 13 residues. The CDR3 sequence: CASSGRGQETQYF. In DNA form, the CDR3 reads TGTGCCAGCTCGGGGAGGGGGCAAGAGACCCAGTACTTC. Drawing the rest from reference TRBV7-9 and TRBJ2-5, the complete variable domain is DTGVSQNPRHKITKRGQNVTFRCDPISEHNRLYWYRQTLGQGPEFLTYFQNEAQLEKSRLLSDRFSAERPKGSFSTLEIQRTEQGDSAMYLCASSGRGQETQYFGPGTRLLVL.

For this clone: The same CDR3 is also encoded by other DNA sequences in this sample. The CDR3 DNA follows: TGTGCCAGCAGCGTAGAGCGGGGGCAAGAGACCCAGTACTTC. This encodes CASSVERGQETQYF. The chain uses TRBV9 and TRBJ2-5; 8 bases are shared with TRBD2. The V gene end was trimmed by 0 bases and the J gene end by 2 bases; junction bases not matched to a gene: 0. Germline values: CDR1 SGDLS, CDR2 YYNGEE. The CDR3 extends over 14 amino acids.

This clone was counted a single time. The chain recombines TRBV29-1 with TRBJ1-5, with TRBD1 as a possible D gene (5 bases). There are 12 residues in the CDR3. Looked up from germline, CDR1 is SQVTM and CDR2 is ANQGSEA. V shed 5 bases and J shed 9 bases, with 14 bases lying between them. As DNA, the CDR3 is TGCAGCGTTTCCGACGGGGGGTGGCCCCAGCATTTT. It encodes CSVSDGGWPQHF.

The CDR3: CASGSLPFTGVQNTGELFF. CDR3 DNA sequence: TGTGCTAGTGGTTCGCTCCCCTTTACAGGGGTCCAGAACACCGGGGAGCTGTTTTTT. This chain links TRBV12-5 with TRBJ2-2; the match to TRBD1 covers 7 bases. CDR1 is LGHNT and CDR2 is FRNRAP in the germline V gene. There are 19 residues in the CDR3. The ends lost 4 bases at V and 1 base at J; junction bases unmatched: 15.

The V call is TRBV7-2, the J call TRBJ2-7, with D hard to call. The germline CDR1 and CDR2 sequences are SGHTA and FQGNSA. The V gene lost 2 bases and the J gene lost 3 bases, with 11 bases spanning the gap. There are 14 residues in the CDR3. The CDR3 region is CASSLIGAVYEQYF. CDR3 sequence (DNA): TGTGCCAGCAGCTTAATTGGTGCGGTCTACGAGCAGTACTTC.

This clone has just one count. The chain has TRBV4-1 and TRBJ1-3, with D possibly TRBD1 on 5 matching bases. The CDR3 runs 16 residues. Germline CDR1 MGHRA, CDR2 YSYEKL. V was trimmed by 3 bases and J by 4 bases, leaving 16 bases between them. The CDR3 protein is CASSQRTPDSGNTIYF. The CDR3 coding sequence is TGCGCCAGCAGCCAGAGGACACCCGATTCGGGAAACACCATATATTTT.

The chain joins TRBV2 to TRBJ2-1, with 10 bases matching TRBD2. The CDR3 extends over 14 amino acids. Trimming at V came to 11 bases and at J to 8 bases, leaving 12 bases not matched to a gene. The V gene's germline CDR1 is SNHLY and CDR2 FYNNEI. CDR3: CASQSGRAFDEQFF. As DNA, the CDR3 is TGTGCCTCCCAGAGCGGGAGGGCCTTCGATGAGCAGTTCTTC.

The genes are TRBV29-1 and TRBJ1-3; D ambiguous. The CDR3 contains 11 residues. V was cut by 2 bases and J by 4 bases, with 3 bases left in between. CDR1 and CDR2 from the germline V gene are SQVTM and ANQGSEA. The CDR3 coding sequence is TGCAGCGTTGAATCGGGAAACACCATATATTTT. It translates to CSVESGNTIYF.

This clone was recorded only once. This chain links TRBV6-6 with TRBJ2-7, with TRBD2 matching 7 bases. Germline V gene data show CDR1 as MNHNY and CDR2 as SVGAGI (reference sequence). After removal of 0 bases from V and 7 bases from J, the junction contained 6 bases not matched to a gene. There are 14 residues in the CDR3. The CDR3 protein is CASSYSGGHREQYF. The CDR3 bases are TGTGCCAGCAGTTACTCGGGAGGGCACCGGGAGCAGTACTTC.

This chain joins TRBV7-9 and TRBJ2-7; the match to TRBD2 covers 14 bases. CDR3 length equals 18 residues. Trimming cost V 4 bases and J 2 bases; bases outside gene matches: 10. Looked up from germline, CDR1 is SEHNR and CDR2 is FQNEAQ (reference sequence). CDR3 sequence (DNA): TGTGCCAGCAGCTATACCGGGACTAGCGGGAGCGATCCCTACGAGCAGTACTTC. This gives the protein CASSYTGTSGSDPYEQYF.

The chain links TRBV14 to TRBJ2-2, with D perhaps TRBD1 (7 bases). This CDR3 has 16 amino acids. CDR1 and CDR2 (germline): SGHDN, FVKESK. Trimming removed 3 bases at V and 4 bases at J, with 15 bases between. The CDR3 loop reads CASSQMSRGVTGELFF. The CDR3 DNA is TGTGCCAGCAGCCAGATGAGCAGGGGGGTCACCGGGGAGCTGTTTTTT.

V usage is TRBV9 and J usage is TRBJ1-1; D is perhaps TRBD1 (6 bases). V was shortened by 3 bases and J by 5 bases, with 17 bases between the two germline ends. CDR1 and CDR2 (germline): SGDLS, YYNGEE. This CDR3 spans 15 amino acids. Here the CDR3 DNA reads TGTGCCAGCAGCGGAGGACCGGGACATTCAACTGAAGCTTTCTTT. The encoded protein is CASSGGPGHSTEAFF.

The gene calls are TRBV27 and TRBJ2-2; TRBD1 is a possible D gene (5 bases). Trimming took 5 bases from V and 3 from J, leaving 7 bases between them. Germline V gene sequence: CDR1 MNHEY, CDR2 SMNVEV (reference sequence). This CDR3 comprises 13 residues. In DNA, the CDR3 is TGTGCCAGCAGTCCCAGGGACACCGGGGAGCTGTTTTTT. Amino acid sequence: CASSPRDTGELFF.

This clone was picked up one time. The chain is built from TRBV28 and TRBJ2-1; 11 bases are a match to TRBD2. J was trimmed by 0 bases and V by 6 bases; bases with no gene match: 19. Germline V gives CDR1 MDHEN, CDR2 SYDVKM. The CDR3 is 21 amino acids. The DNA of the CDR3 is TGTGCCAGCAGCCCCCTACTCCAACTAGCGGGGGCCCCCCCCTCCTACAATGAGCAGTTCTTC. Translating gives CASSPLLQLAGAPPSYNEQFF.

The chain carries TRBV4-2 and TRBJ2-7; 10 positions match TRBD2. Germline V CDR1 and CDR2: LGHNA, YNFKEQ. There are 15 residues in the CDR3. The V gene end was trimmed by 0 bases and the J gene end by 3 bases; junction bases not matched to a gene: 2. CDR3 sequence (DNA): TGTGCCAGCAGCCAAGAGAGGACTAGCGGCTACGAGCAGTACTTC. It encodes CASSQERTSGYEQYF.

This clone has just one count. The V and J genes are TRBV28 and TRBJ1-1, with TRBD1 identical over 7 bases. V was pared by 3 bases and J by 8 bases, with 9 bases of the junction left unmatched. Germline V gene lookup returns CDR1 MDHEN and CDR2 SYDVKM. The CDR3 has 14 residues. CDR3 nucleotides: TGTGCCAGCAGTTTTTTCGTGAGGACAGGAGAAGCTTTCTTT. This encodes CASSFFVRTGEAFF.

The chain employs TRBV30 and TRBJ1-3; no clear D. V was pared by 3 bases and J by 2 bases, with 11 bases between. Germline V gives CDR1 GTSNPN, CDR2 SVGIG (reference sequence). This CDR3 has 14 amino acids. The CDR3 DNA sequence: TGTGCCTGGAGGGACTGGACGGCTGGAAACACCATATATTTT. It specifies CAWRDWTAGNTIYF.

This clone was counted once. This chain links TRBV7-9 with TRBJ1-2, with a possible D match to TRBD1 (5 bases). Trimming left V 5 bases short and J 2 bases short, with 15 bases between. From germline, CDR1 is SEHNR and CDR2 FQNEAQ (reference sequence). The CDR3 length is 15 residues. The CDR3 sequence: CASSPGAGINYGYTF. Here the CDR3 DNA reads TGTGCCAGCAGCCCTGGGGCAGGGATCAACTATGGCTACACCTTC. Filled out from reference TRBV7-9 and TRBJ1-2, the complete variable domain reads DTGVSQNPRHKITKRGQNVTFRCDPISEHNRLYWYRQTLGQGPEFLTYFQNEAQLEKSRLLSDRFSAERPKGSFSTLEIQRTEQGDSAMYLCASSPGAGINYGYTFGSGTRLTVV.

The V gene is TRBV6-5, the J gene TRBJ1-1; D gene uncertain. Germline assignment: CDR1 MNHEY and CDR2 SVGAGI. Trimming took 3 bases from V and 0 from J, leaving 8 bases between them. This CDR3 contains 14 residues. The CDR3 loop reads CASSYNRLNTEAFF. The CDR3 DNA reads TGTGCCAGCAGTTATAACCGCTTGAACACTGAAGCTTTCTTT.

The V and J genes are TRBV5-4 and TRBJ2-7, with D perhaps matching TRBD1 (5 bases). Trimming removed 6 bases at V and 0 bases at J, with 19 bases between. The germline gives CDR1 SGHNT, CDR2 YYREEE (reference sequence). The CDR3 totals 16 residues. CDR3 bases: TGTGCCAGCAACCCTAACCCGCAGGGCGCCTCCTACGAGCAGTACTTC. This gives the protein CASNPNPQGASYEQYF.

With regard to this clone: Other DNA sequences from this sample encode an identical CDR3 as well. The genes are TRBV7-9 and TRBJ1-1, with a tentative D call TRBD1 (5 bases). CDR1 and CDR2 (germline): SEHNR, FQNEAQ (reference sequence). The CDR3 sequence is 12 residues long. The V and J ends lost 5 bases and 4 bases respectively, with 8 bases between them. This CDR3 is CASSRGGTEAFF. The CDR3 coding sequence is TGTGCCAGCAGCAGGGGAGGCACTGAAGCTTTCTTT.

V is TRBV7-9 and J is TRBJ1-4, with D uncertain. The V gene lost 5 bases and the J gene lost 13 bases, with 23 bases spanning the gap. This CDR3 has 15 amino acids. From germline, CDR1 is SEHNR and CDR2 FQNEAQ (reference sequence). The DNA of the CDR3 is TGTGCCAGCAGCCCACCATCGGAGGTCCCTGAACCACTGTTTTTT. This gives the protein CASSPPSEVPEPLFF.

The DNA for the CDR3 is TGTGCCAGCAGCTCTAGGGAAGCGGGACAAAACACCGGGGAGCTGTTTTTT. Protein sequence: CASSSREAGQNTGELFF. V gene TRBV11-2 combines with J gene TRBJ2-2, with a weak D call TRBD2 (7 bases). Germline V gene sequence: CDR1 SGHAT, CDR2 FQNNGV. The CDR3 loop spans 17 amino acids. The V gene lost 4 bases and the J gene lost 2 bases, with 17 bases spanning the gap.

The chain employs TRBV7-8 and TRBJ2-5; no reliable D call. Germline values: CDR1 SGHVS, CDR2 FQNEAQ. Deletions cut 4 bases from V and 5 bases from J, with 23 bases between. There are 17 residues in the CDR3. In DNA, the CDR3 is TGTGCCAGCAGCTGGCCCCACTCCGCTGGTGGGTCGGAGACCCAGTACTTC. It yields the protein CASSWPHSAGGSETQYF.

This chain uses TRBV7-2 with TRBJ2-5; 7 bases fit TRBD2. Germline CDR1 and CDR2: SGHTA and FQGNSA. V was pared by 4 bases and J by 4 bases, with 9 bases of the junction left unmatched. This CDR3 comprises 15 residues. CDR3 sequence: CASSWNPGGGETQYF. The CDR3 DNA reads TGTGCCAGCAGCTGGAACCCGGGGGGAGGAGAGACCCAGTACTTC.